The 32 T cell receptor beta chains below all came from one sample that was sequenced in a study of control samples from healthy donors and cancer patients. TCRdb's table, derived via immunoSEQ multiplex PCR, lists solely in-frame clones and lacks some. The repertoire has about 53,000 clones, 87% of them found once; the top ten carry over 11%. The source material was PBMCs. The receptor source for this set is a man aged 60-69 years with head and neck cancer.

The table lists this clone with a count of one. The chain uses TRBV19 and TRBJ1-2; 7 positions match TRBD1. After removal of 7 bases from V and 6 bases from J, the junction contained 11 bases not matched to a gene. CDR1 and CDR2 from the germline V gene are LNHDA and SQIVND (reference sequence). There are 14 residues in the CDR3. CDR3 nucleotide sequence: TGTGCCAGTACCCTCACAGGGGTTTTCGATGGCTACACCTTC. It is translated as CASTLTGVFDGYTF.

The gene calls are TRBV4-1 and TRBJ2-2; unclear D gene. The CDR3 covers 15 residues. V dropped 8 bases and J dropped 0 bases, with 13 bases sitting between them. The V gene's germline CDR1 is MGHRA and CDR2 YSYEKL. The CDR3 DNA reads TGCGCCAGCCGTTATGCACAACCGAACACCGGGGAGCTGTTTTTT. Translation: CASRYAQPNTGELFF.

CDR3 DNA sequence: TGTGCCAGCAGCTCCAACGGAGCAGAACTGAACACTGAAGCTTTCTTT. Protein sequence: CASSSNGAELNTEAFF. This chain joins TRBV5-6 and TRBJ1-1; no definite D call. Germline CDR1 and CDR2: SGHDT and YYEEEE. V was shortened by 3 bases and J by 0 bases, with 15 bases between the two germline ends. The CDR3 length is 16 residues.

The chain recombines TRBV3-1 (or the pseudogene TRBV3-2) with TRBJ1-1, with D perhaps matching TRBD1 (5 bases). Trimming took off 1 base at V and 8 bases at J, with 11 bases between the two ends. Germline V gives CDR1 LGHDT, CDR2 YNNKEL (reference sequence). This CDR3 is built from 13 residues. The CDR3 nucleotides read TGTGCCAGCAGCCAAGGGGCCCCAGGGGAAGCTTTCTTT. Translation: CASSQGAPGEAFF.

V is TRBV5-1 and J is TRBJ2-1; maybe TRBD2 (6 bases). CDR1 is SGHRS and CDR2 is YFSETQ in the germline V gene. The CDR3 sequence is 15 residues long. The ends were cut back, 5 bases at V and 5 bases at J, with 17 bases in the middle. The CDR3: CASSTGTWANNEQFF. CDR3 DNA: TGCGCCAGCAGTACCGGGACTTGGGCGAACAATGAGCAGTTCTTC.

The rearrangement joins TRBV30 to TRBJ1-1, with D unclear. Trimming pared 3 bases from V and 3 bases from J, leaving 17 bases between. From germline, CDR1 is GTSNPN and CDR2 SVGIG (reference sequence). This CDR3 contains 15 residues. The CDR3 protein is CAWRHKGARDTEAFF. The CDR3 bases are TGTGCCTGGAGGCATAAGGGCGCGAGGGACACTGAAGCTTTCTTT.

The chain carries TRBV7-3 and TRBJ2-2, with unresolved D. Germline lookup yields CDR1 SGHTA and CDR2 FQGTGA. The CDR3 totals 16 residues. Trimming stripped 5 bases from V and 0 bases from J, with 13 bases between. The CDR3 DNA sequence: TGTGCCAGCAGCCCCTCCCCCGTCGCGAACACCGGGGAGCTGTTTTTT. The encoded protein is CASSPSPVANTGELFF.

A note on this clone: Germline and junction disagree at one end, which may indicate a read error. The V and J genes are TRBV7-7 and TRBJ2-2; D gene uncertain. This CDR3 region has 14 residues. Per the germline V gene, CDR1 is SSHAT and CDR2 is FNYEAQ (reference sequence). Here the CDR3 reads CASSLGRNTGELFF. Here the CDR3 DNA reads TGTGCTAGCAGCCTAGGGCGGAACACCGGGGAGCTGTTTTTT. Complete variable domain (other parts from reference TRBV7-7 and TRBJ2-2): GAGVSQSPRYKVTKRGQDVTLRCDPISSHATLYWYQQALGQGPEFLTYFNYEAQPDKSGLPSDRFSAERPEGSISTLTIQRTEQRDSAMYRCASSLGRNTGELFFGEGSRLTVL.

This chain links TRBV6-1 with TRBJ2-7, with D maybe TRBD2 (7 bases). This CDR3 has 16 residues. V was clipped by 3 bases and J by 3 bases, with 18 bases between them. Germline V gene data show CDR1 as MNHNS and CDR2 as SASEGT. CDR3: CASSEGEGGRFYEQYF. The CDR3 DNA follows: TGTGCCAGCAGTGAGGGCGAGGGGGGGCGGTTCTACGAGCAGTACTTC.

This chain links TRBV30 with TRBJ1-6, with D unresolved. The CDR3 covers 12 residues. V lost 2 bases, J lost 10 bases, and 9 bases lay in between. From germline, CDR1 is GTSNPN and CDR2 SVGIG (reference sequence). CDR3 loop: CAWSTESSPLHF. CDR3 coding DNA: TGTGCCTGGAGTACGGAGAGCTCACCCCTCCACTTT.

The gene calls are TRBV5-1 and TRBJ2-1; 8 bases align to TRBD1. Germline values: CDR1 SGHRS, CDR2 YFSETQ. V was clipped by 4 bases and J by 7 bases; unmatched bases: 10. CDR3 length equals 15 residues. The CDR3 sequence: CASSPGQGSLNEQFF. CDR3 DNA sequence: TGCGCCAGCAGCCCAGGACAGGGATCGTTAAATGAGCAGTTCTTC.

This chain connects TRBV10-3 to TRBJ1-2; D gene ambiguous. Germline V gene sequence: CDR1 ENHRY, CDR2 SYGVKD. The length of the CDR3 is 13 residues. Trimming pared 0 bases from V and 7 bases from J, leaving 9 bases between. The CDR3 coding sequence is TGTGCCATCAGTGAGTCCAGTCCTGGTGGCTACACCTTC. Amino acid sequence: CAISESSPGGYTF.

This clone has only one observation. The V and J genes are TRBV19 and TRBJ1-3; the match to TRBD1 covers 8 bases. There are 16 residues in the CDR3. In germline, CDR1 is LNHDA, CDR2 SQIVND (reference sequence). V dropped 3 bases and J dropped 2; count of bases not matched to a gene: 6. This CDR3 is CASSIRGQGAGNTIYF. CDR3 sequence (DNA): TGTGCCAGTAGTATCCGAGGACAGGGTGCTGGAAACACCATATATTTT.

The gene calls are TRBV19 and TRBJ1-1; D might be TRBD1 (5 bases). The germline V gene encodes CDR1 LNHDA and CDR2 SQIVND (reference sequence). The V end was cut by 2 bases, the J end by 11 bases, with 21 bases between. This CDR3 comprises 15 residues. The DNA for the CDR3 is TGTGCCAGTAGTATACCTGGACTGAGGGGTGAGGCGGCTTTCTTT. It translates to CASSIPGLRGEAAFF.

The chain recombines TRBV28 with TRBJ1-2, with TRBD1 identical over 7 bases. This CDR3 region has 15 residues. Germline V gene data show CDR1 as MDHEN and CDR2 as SYDVKM. The V and J ends lost 2 bases and 3 bases, in that order; junction bases with no gene match: 6. The CDR3 reads CASSLRDRADYGYTF. DNA of the CDR3: TGTGCCAGCAGTTTAAGAGACAGGGCGGACTATGGCTACACCTTC.

V usage is TRBV7-9 and J usage is TRBJ1-4; D gene uncertain. Trimming removed 2 bases at V and 8 bases at J, with 12 bases between. The CDR3 covers 14 residues. Germline CDR1 reads SEHNR; CDR2 reads FQNEAQ (reference sequence). In DNA form, the CDR3 reads TGTGCCAGCAGCTTAAGAGAAGGGCCCGAAAAACTGTTTTTT. This gives the protein CASSLREGPEKLFF.

This clone was seen more than once but under ten times. CDR3 sequence: CASINAGGYEQYF. DNA of the CDR3: TGTGCCAGCATCAATGCGGGGGGCTACGAGCAGTACTTC. The chain employs TRBV7-2 and TRBJ2-7, with 8 bases identical to TRBD2. V lost 7 bases and J lost 3; bases outside the gene matches: 5. The CDR3 length is 13 residues. CDR1 SGHTA and CDR2 FQGNSA come from the germline V gene.

V is TRBV27 and J is TRBJ2-3, with no clear D. Per the germline V gene, CDR1 is MNHEY and CDR2 is SMNVEV (reference sequence). The CDR3 is 14 residues long. Trimming took 5 bases from V and 3 from J, leaving 12 bases between them. CDR3 sequence reads: CASSRRGSTDTQYF. In DNA, the CDR3 is TGTGCCAGCAGTCGAAGAGGAAGTACAGATACGCAGTATTTT.

V and J are TRBV10-2 and TRBJ1-4; TRBD1 is a possible D gene (5 bases). The germline V and J ends were trimmed by 3 bases and 10 bases, with 15 bases remaining between them. Germline CDR1 WSHSY, CDR2 SAAADI. The CDR3 is 14 residues long. The CDR3 reads CASSDTRVYGKLFF. CDR3 DNA: TGCGCCAGCAGTGATACCAGGGTCTATGGAAAACTGTTTTTT.

This sequence joins TRBV4-1 and TRBJ2-2, with D perhaps being TRBD1 or TRBD2 (5 bases each). V shed 7 bases and J shed 0 bases, with 15 bases lying between them. This CDR3 has 16 amino acids. Germline CDR1 reads MGHRA; CDR2 reads YSYEKL. The CDR3: CASTAQGRSNTGELFF. In DNA, the CDR3 is TGCGCCAGCACTGCGCAGGGACGATCGAACACCGGGGAGCTGTTTTTT.

V gene TRBV5-1 combines with J gene TRBJ1-1; 7 bases are a match to TRBD1. This CDR3 comprises 16 residues. With V trimmed by 4 bases and J by 0 bases, 9 bases remained unmatched. CDR1 is SGHRS, CDR2 YFSETQ, per germline. The CDR3: CASSGAVGQMNTEAFF. Written as DNA, the CDR3 is TGCGCCAGCAGCGGGGCCGTGGGACAGATGAACACTGAAGCTTTCTTT.

This chain joins TRBV7-9 and TRBJ1-6; D is perhaps TRBD1 (6 bases). V was pared by 5 bases and J by 4 bases, with 12 bases between. The germline gives CDR1 SEHNR, CDR2 FQNEAQ (reference sequence). The CDR3 runs to 15 residues. CDR3 region: CASSAQGLYNSPLHF. The CDR3 DNA reads TGTGCCAGCAGCGCACAGGGTCTGTATAATTCACCCCTCCACTTT.

The rearrangement uses TRBV5-1 and TRBJ2-3, with TRBD1 matching 7 bases. Germline lookup yields CDR1 SGHRS and CDR2 YFSETQ. This CDR3 spans 15 amino acids. Unmatched junction bases numbered 6, after V lost 4 bases and J lost 1 base. CDR3 amino acids: CASSIGGPRTDTQYF. Written as DNA, the CDR3 is TGCGCCAGCAGCATAGGGGGCCCGCGCACAGATACGCAGTATTTT.

In its sample, this clone was seen once. The V gene is TRBV7-9, the J gene TRBJ2-1; D assignment may be TRBD1 or TRBD2 (7 bases each). The CDR3 has 15 residues. Germline loops: CDR1 SEHNR, CDR2 FQNEAQ (reference sequence). Trimming removed 5 bases from V and 7 bases from J, with 18 bases in between. The CDR3 DNA reads as TGTGCCAGCAGCCGCTCCGGGACAGCGGGGAATGAGCAGTTCTTC. Protein product: CASSRSGTAGNEQFF.

The chain has TRBV27 and TRBJ2-7; no firm D call. Per the germline V gene, CDR1 is MNHEY and CDR2 is SMNVEV (reference sequence). V was trimmed by 6 bases and J by 2 bases, leaving 14 bases between them. CDR3 length: 14 residues. In DNA form, the CDR3 reads TGTGCCAGCAGCCGCCTGGCAGCCCCCTACGAGCAGTACTTC. It codes for CASSRLAAPYEQYF.

The gene calls are TRBV11-1 and TRBJ2-1; 14 bases agree with TRBD2. The CDR3 extends over 15 amino acids. Germline trimming cut 5 bases from V and 8 bases from J; bases unmatched to any gene: 5. Germline V gives CDR1 SGHAT, CDR2 FQDESV (reference sequence). The CDR3 coding sequence is TGTGCCAGCAGCCAGACTAGCGGGGGGGCGCATGAGCAGTTCTTC. Its translation: CASSQTSGGAHEQFF.

Concerning this clone itself: The sample contains more than one DNA sequence encoding this CDR3. The V and J genes are TRBV5-1 and TRBJ1-4; maybe TRBD1 (5 bases). CDR3 size: 15 residues. Deletions cut 1 base from V and 8 bases from J, with 15 bases between. Germline CDR1 SGHRS, CDR2 YFSETQ. The CDR3: CASSLFFGRDEKLFF. In DNA, the CDR3 is TGCGCCAGCAGCTTGTTTTTCGGTAGGGACGAAAAACTGTTTTTT.

V usage is TRBV14 and J usage is TRBJ2-1, with a possible D match to TRBD2 (7 bases). The CDR3 sequence is 14 residues long. Germline-derived CDR1 and CDR2 are SGHDN and FVKESK. The germline V and J ends were trimmed by 1 base and 7 bases, with 11 bases remaining between them. CDR3 loop: CASSQGGGKNEQFF. The CDR3 nucleotides are TGTGCCAGCAGCCAAGGGGGGGGCAAAAATGAGCAGTTCTTC. Full variable domain (missing parts from reference TRBV14 and TRBJ2-1): EAGVTQFPSHSVIEKGQTVTLRCDPISGHDNLYWYRRVMGKEIKFLLHFVKESKQDESGMPNNRFLAERTGGTYSTLKVQPAELEDSGVYFCASSQGGGKNEQFFGPGTRLTVL.

There are a few counts of this clone. The chain has TRBV30 and TRBJ2-5, with 8 bases identical to TRBD2. V lost 4 bases, J lost 2 bases, and 6 bases stayed unmatched. Germline CDR1 and CDR2: GTSNPN and SVGIG (reference sequence). The CDR3 covers 14 residues. The CDR3 region has the DNA TGTGCCTGGACGATTAGCGGGATACAAGAGACCCAGTACTTC. Its protein product is CAWTISGIQETQYF.

CDR3 DNA sequence: TGTGCCAGCAGGCCGCAAGCCACAGATACGCAGTATTTT. It translates to CASRPQATDTQYF. The chain joins TRBV5-6 to TRBJ2-3; D is uncertain. CDR1 is SGHDT, CDR2 YYEEEE, per germline. This CDR3 contains 13 residues. Deletions cut 5 bases from V and 2 bases from J, with 9 bases between.

The gene calls are TRBV4-2 and TRBJ1-3; D gene ambiguous. Per the germline V gene, CDR1 is LGHNA and CDR2 is YNFKEQ. Trimming stripped 1 base from V and 2 bases from J, with 6 bases between. CDR3 length: 14 amino acids. In DNA, the CDR3 is TGTGCCAGCAGCCAAGTCCGGGCTGGAAACACCATATATTTT. This encodes CASSQVRAGNTIYF.

The rearrangement links TRBV7-3 to TRBJ2-5, with TRBD2 matching 10 bases. V lost 5 bases to trimming and J lost 5 bases; unmatched junction nucleotides: 8. This CDR3 spans 15 amino acids. Per the germline V gene, CDR1 is SGHTA and CDR2 is FQGTGA. As DNA, the CDR3 is TGTGCCAGCAGCCCGAGCGGGGGGGCCGAGGAGACCCAGTACTTC. This encodes CASSPSGGAEETQYF.